This record concerns one T cell receptor beta chain sequence. Its target is unknown. This record belongs to a study of Tregs in tolerant kidney transplant recipients. V lost 3 bases to trimming and J lost 5 bases, with 13 bases between them. Germline lookup yields CDR1 SNHLY and CDR2 FYNNEI. This CDR3 spans 15 amino acids. Study results and caveats: Changing PCR primers prevented nucleotide comparison between some patients' samples.

Related graft donors supplied nonmyeloablative bone marrow transplants, and mixed chimerism was transient. Here immunoSEQ multiplex PCR was the method, and the copy in TCRdb shows in-frame clones only, minus some. The data contain about 64,000 clones, more than 75% of them singletons. This receptor was identified in a human patient who received a combined kidney and bone marrow transplant. Part of the T cells may come from the graft donor. The V call is TRBV2, the J call TRBJ2-2; perhaps TRBD2 as D (5 bases). The specimen was CD4+ T cells from blood (PBMCs), collected 6 months after the transplant. The CDR3 is CASSEALVRTGELFF. In DNA, the CDR3 is TGTGCCAGCAGTGAGGCACTAGTGCGGACCGGGGAGCTGTTTTTT.